These T cell receptor beta chains were read from a single sample in a study of shared clonotypes between healthy human individuals. The repertoire was sequenced with immunoSEQ multiplex PCR; TCRdb's copy has only in-frame clones and lacks some. The repertoire holds 2 million to 2.5 million clones, just under 95% seen once, with 0.3% to 0.45% in the top ten. Sequencing was performed on naive CD4+ T cells from PBMCs. These receptors were taken from a man between 18 and 35 years old in good health. Some clones in this sample may be carry-over from other donors' samples. The CDR3 runs from the conserved cysteine through the conserved F or W.

v_call: TRBV5-1
j_call: TRBJ1-2
cdr3_aa: CASSHESASYGYTF

v_call: TRBV5-1
j_call: TRBJ2-2
cdr3_aa: CASSPGPLGNAGELFF

v_call: TRBV6-1
j_call: TRBJ2-3
cdr3_aa: CASRDLSTDTQYF

v_call: TRBV4-2
j_call: TRBJ2-5
cdr3_aa: CASSQDQGVTGETQYF

v_call: TRBV27
j_call: TRBJ2-2
cdr3_aa: CASTQGRRRGTGELFF

v_call: TRBV5-1
j_call: TRBJ2-3
cdr3_aa: CASRYTRADTQYF

v_call: TRBV5-1
j_call: TRBJ1-2
cdr3_aa: CASSSAGGRSYTF

v_call: TRBV18
j_call: TRBJ2-7
cdr3_aa: CASSPPGGASGAEQYF

v_call: TRBV7-2
j_call: TRBJ1-2
cdr3_aa: CASSSTNYGYTF

v_call: TRBV7-8
j_call: TRBJ1-5
cdr3_aa: CASSLEGRGSNQPQHF

v_call: TRBV7-2
j_call: TRBJ2-7
cdr3_aa: CASSDRGRVYEQYF

v_call: TRBV5-1
j_call: TRBJ1-4
cdr3_aa: CASGTGDATNEKLFF

v_call: TRBV21-1
j_call: TRBJ1-1
cdr3_aa: CASSKVFLEPVRNTEAFF

v_call: TRBV9
j_call: TRBJ1-5
cdr3_aa: CASSLHAGDSQPQHF

v_call: TRBV29-1
j_call: TRBJ2-7
cdr3_aa: CSVLLALGVVYEQYF

v_call: TRBV19
j_call: TRBJ2-6
cdr3_aa: CASSIAAGSLYGANVLTF

v_call: TRBV28
j_call: TRBJ1-1
cdr3_aa: CASSSTGAYMNTEAFF

v_call: TRBV5-1
j_call: TRBJ2-5
cdr3_aa: CASSPRGNQETQYF

v_call: TRBV6-1
j_call: TRBJ2-2
cdr3_aa: CASSAKSGGTGELFF

v_call: TRBV6-6
j_call: TRBJ2-5
cdr3_aa: CASSTPFSGIEKTQYF

v_call: TRBV5-1
j_call: TRBJ2-5
cdr3_aa: CASSTQKETQYF

v_call: TRBV7-2
j_call: TRBJ2-7
cdr3_aa: CASSSYRGLREQYF

v_call: TRBV9
j_call: TRBJ2-7
cdr3_aa: CASSVDPVAAGRHYEQYF

v_call: TRBV27
j_call: TRBJ2-7
cdr3_aa: CASSLLGTSGFEQYF

v_call: TRBV28
j_call: TRBJ2-7
cdr3_aa: CASSLPYPYEQYF

v_call: TRBV9
j_call: TRBJ2-7
cdr3_aa: CASSASYSGTRQYF

v_call: TRBV6-1
j_call: TRBJ1-3
cdr3_aa: CASSEFAAAISGNTIYF

v_call: TRBV18
j_call: TRBJ1-1
cdr3_aa: CASSPSLNTEAFF

v_call: TRBV27
j_call: TRBJ2-2
cdr3_aa: CASRAGPTTGELFF

v_call: TRBV7-9
j_call: TRBJ2-1
cdr3_aa: CASSLLGGPMGEQFF

v_call: TRBV5-1
j_call: TRBJ2-2
cdr3_aa: CASSSGTGTGELFF

v_call: TRBV11-2
j_call: TRBJ2-5
cdr3_aa: CASSSAVLQETQYF

v_call: TRBV6-5
j_call: TRBJ2-1
cdr3_aa: CASRTDRGSYNEQFF

v_call: TRBV6-6
j_call: TRBJ2-7
cdr3_aa: CASSPSTSAGNEQYF

v_call: TRBV5-1
j_call: TRBJ1-5
cdr3_aa: CASSPGTGHQPQHF

v_call: TRBV7-2
j_call: TRBJ2-6
cdr3_aa: CASSSYSGANVLTF

v_call: TRBV6-1
j_call: TRBJ2-5
cdr3_aa: CASSEGTPTETQYF

v_call: TRBV6-6
j_call: TRBJ1-2
cdr3_aa: CAIRGGNSGYTF

v_call: TRBV7-8
j_call: TRBJ1-3
cdr3_aa: CASSLKLGFSGNTIYF

v_call: TRBV2
j_call: TRBJ2-1
cdr3_aa: CASRAGGSYNEQFF

v_call: TRBV6-6
j_call: TRBJ2-1
cdr3_aa: CASSFKGDIINEQFF